This T cell receptor (beta chain) was sequenced in a study of OX40 agonist ivuxolimab in advanced cancers. Study in general: Six ivuxolimab dose levels, 0.01 to 10 mg/kg, were given intravenously every 2 weeks.

CDR1 is SGHAT and CDR2 is FQNNGV in the germline V gene. This CDR3 contains 16 residues. V was cut by 1 base and J by 0 bases, with 10 bases left in between. This table comes from immunoSEQ multiplex PCR, and its TCRdb copy is limited to in-frame clones, with some not included. The sample carries tens of thousands of clones, roughly 84% recorded once. Only one count was recorded for this clone. Antigen unknown. General study results and limits: People who partly responded at 0.1-3.0 mg/kg had some of the least clonal expansion seen. Expanded clones were, on average, more numerous in CD8+ T cells than in CD4+. CD4+ and CD8+ blood T cells expanded clonally by week 6 at 0.1 to 3.0 mg/kg.

This chain links TRBV11-2 with TRBJ2-1; tentatively, D is TRBD2 (6 bases). This specimen consisted of CD4+ or CD8+ T cells sorted from blood, obtained in a trial of the OX40 agonist ivuxolimab. The receptor comes from an adult with an advanced solid tumor such as melanoma, head and neck, liver or kidney cancer. The chain's CDR3 is CASSLGGGGSYNEQFF. The CDR3 coding sequence is TGTGCCAGCAGCTTAGGTGGGGGAGGCTCCTACAATGAGCAGTTCTTC.